These T cell receptor beta chains were read from a single sample in a study of OX40 agonist ivuxolimab in advanced cancers. Produced via immunoSEQ multiplex PCR; TCRdb's table is partial and in-frame only. The sample records approximately 74,000 clones, 85% to 90% being singletons. The specimen comprised CD4+ or CD8+ T cells sorted from blood, sampled in a trial of the OX40 agonist ivuxolimab. These receptors all stem from an adult with an advanced solid tumor such as melanoma, head and neck, liver or kidney cancer. Both conserved end residues are part of each CDR3. Each record gives: CDR3 DNA, CDR3 protein, D gene, V gene, J gene, clone size. A D gene is named only where the DNA matches it firmly. Clone size is not always given. Where it is, it says once, few, many or a class for expanded clones.

TGTGCCAGCAGCTCTGAGAACTATGGCTACACCTTC	CASSSENYGYTF	-	TRBV7-9	TRBJ1-2	-
TGTGCCAGCAGTTACTCGACGGCGAGGTTGGAGACCCAGTACTTC	CASSYSTARLETQYF	-	TRBV6-5	TRBJ2-5	-
TGTGCCAGCAGCTTAGTCCTAGCGGGAGGCTTCTACGAGCAGTACTTC	CASSLVLAGGFYEQYF	TRBD2	TRBV7-2	TRBJ2-7	-
TGTGCCAGCACCTCCCTCTTCTCCTACAATGAGCAGTTCTTC	CASTSLFSYNEQFF	-	TRBV28	TRBJ2-1	-
TGTGCCAGCAGCGTAGGGGGGTCGGGGTCAGATACGCAGTATTTT	CASSVGGSGSDTQYF	-	TRBV9	TRBJ2-3	-
TGTGCCTGGAGTGCCCCTCGGACTAGCGGGAACACAAATACGCAGTATTTT	CAWSAPRTSGNTNTQYF	TRBD2	TRBV30	TRBJ2-3	once
TGTGCCTGGAGTGGGCTCGGGACATACAATGAGCAGTTCTTC	CAWSGLGTYNEQFF	-	TRBV30	TRBJ2-1	-
TGTGCCAGCAGTGAAGCGATGGATACGCAGTATTTT	CASSEAMDTQYF	-	TRBV6-1	TRBJ2-3	-
TGTGCCAGCAGTTACTCCCCCTCAGGGAACTACACCTTC	CASSYSPSGNYTF	-	TRBV6-6	TRBJ1-2	-
TGTGCCAGCAGGGGGCGTGTTCCGAACGGGGAGCTGTTTTTT	CASRGRVPNGELFF	-	TRBV7-6	TRBJ2-2	-
TGTGCCAGCGGTTCACAGGCTTTCTTT	CASGSQAFF	-	TRBV6-4	TRBJ1-1	few
TGTGCCAGTAGTCCCAGACAGTTCCAAGAGACCCAGTACTTC	CASSPRQFQETQYF	-	TRBV19	TRBJ2-5	-
TGTGCCAGCAGTTTGAGGACGGGATGGGATACGCAGTATTTT	CASSLRTGWDTQYF	-	TRBV28	TRBJ2-3	once
TGTGCCAGCAATGGGGGGCAGAATCAGCCCCAGCATTTT	CASNGGQNQPQHF	-	TRBV2	TRBJ1-5	-
TGTGCCAGTAACGGGGGACCCCACTACAATGAGCAGTTCTTC	CASNGGPHYNEQFF	-	TRBV19	TRBJ2-1	-
TGTGCCAGCAGCTTATCAGGGGCTGAGCAGTTCTTC	CASSLSGAEQFF	-	TRBV11-3	TRBJ2-1	once
TGTGCCACCAGCTTACGAACGGGGGACACCATATATTTT	CATSLRTGDTIYF	-	TRBV15	TRBJ1-3	-
TGCGCCAGCAGCCAGGCCGACAGGGCTTCGGAGGATTTCTTT	CASSQADRASEDFF	TRBD1	TRBV4-1	TRBJ1-1	-
TGTGCCACCAGCAGAGATCCATATCAGGGTGACATTCAGTACTTC	CATSRDPYQGDIQYF	-	TRBV15	TRBJ2-4	-
TGTGCCAGCAGTATTGAAGATACGCAGTATTTT	CASSIEDTQYF	-	TRBV6-6	TRBJ2-3	-
TGTGCCAGCAGCTTTAGTCCTCATTGGGACAGACCTTACTCTGGGGCCAACGTCCTGACTTTC	CASSFSPHWDRPYSGANVLTF	TRBD1	TRBV7-8	TRBJ2-6	few
TGTGCCAGCAGACACAGCGGCATAGGCACAGATACGCAGTATTTT	CASRHSGIGTDTQYF	-	TRBV6-5	TRBJ2-3	-
TGTGCCAGCGGATCTCAGGGTGGCAATCAGCCCCAGCATTTT	CASGSQGGNQPQHF	-	TRBV2	TRBJ1-5	-
TGTGCCAGCAGCTTAGAAATAGGGATAGGGACAGCTTTCTTT	CASSLEIGIGTAFF	-	TRBV7-2	TRBJ1-1	-
TGTGCCAGCAGCTTACCAGGCCCCTACGAGCAGTACTTC	CASSLPGPYEQYF	-	TRBV7-2	TRBJ2-7	-
TGTGCCAGTGCGGGACAGGGAGTCGCTGAAGCTTTCTTT	CASAGQGVAEAFF	TRBD1	TRBV2	TRBJ1-1	few
TGCAGTGCTAGAATTATAGAGACCCAGTACTTC	CSARIIETQYF	-	TRBV20-1	TRBJ2-5	-
TGTGCCAGCAGTTTACCCCAGGGGGGACAGGGCATTTATGGCTACACCTTC	CASSLPQGGQGIYGYTF	TRBD1	TRBV28	TRBJ1-2	once
TGTGCCTGGACCCCGGGACAGGGTCATTCACCCCTCCACTTT	CAWTPGQGHSPLHF	TRBD1	TRBV30	TRBJ1-6	-
TGTGCCAGCAGCTTAGGGCTGGACAGAAACTACGAGCAGTACTTC	CASSLGLDRNYEQYF	-	TRBV7-9	TRBJ2-7	-
TGTGCCTGGAGTGTACAGGTGGGAGGCTACACCTTC	CAWSVQVGGYTF	-	TRBV30	TRBJ1-2	-
TGCAGCATTGTTGGCGTCGACCAAGAGACCCAGTACTTC	CSIVGVDQETQYF	-	TRBV29-1	TRBJ2-5	-
TGTGCCAGCAGTTGGCTTACTAGCGGGCGTAACAATGAGCAGTTCTTC	CASSWLTSGRNNEQFF	TRBD2	TRBV7-6	TRBJ2-1	-
TGTGCCAGTAGTGAGGGACTAGCGGGAGGTTTTATGTGCGAGCAGTACTTC	CASSEGLAGGFMCEQYF	TRBD2	TRBV19	TRBJ2-7	-
TGTGCCAGCAGCTTAGAAGGCACCATATATTTT	CASSLEGTIYF	-	TRBV7-8	TRBJ1-3	few
TGTGCCAGCAGTTTTTCGCCAGGGGATTCGGACTATGGCTACACCTTC	CASSFSPGDSDYGYTF	-	TRBV28	TRBJ1-2	once
TGTGCCAGCAGCTTATTAGGTAGCGGAAACTACAATGAGCAGTTCTTC	CASSLLGSGNYNEQFF	-	TRBV11-3	TRBJ2-1	-
TGTGCCAGCAGTGAATATTGGGAGGTTGCCACTGAAGCTTTCTTT	CASSEYWEVATEAFF	-	TRBV6-1	TRBJ1-1	-
TGTGCCAGCAGCTTAACCGGAGGGTCCTACAATGAGCAGTTCTTC	CASSLTGGSYNEQFF	-	TRBV7-3	TRBJ2-1	-
TGCGCCAGCACGGAGGGGTCGGGCACAGATACGCAGTATTTT	CASTEGSGTDTQYF	-	TRBV5-1	TRBJ2-3	-
TGTGCCAGCAGCGGACAGGGGGCGGGCAATCAGCCCCAGCATTTT	CASSGQGAGNQPQHF	TRBD1	TRBV2	TRBJ1-5	-
TGTGCCAGCTGCCTCTCTGGGGCCAACGTCCTGACTTTC	CASCLSGANVLTF	-	TRBV28	TRBJ2-6	-
TGTGCCAGCAGCCTCATGGGACTATCACACAATGAGCAGTTCTTC	CASSLMGLSHNEQFF	TRBD2	TRBV5-5	TRBJ2-1	-
TGTGCCAGCAGCCGAACTAGCGGGAGTCCTGATACGCAGTATTTT	CASSRTSGSPDTQYF	TRBD2	TRBV5-4	TRBJ2-3	-